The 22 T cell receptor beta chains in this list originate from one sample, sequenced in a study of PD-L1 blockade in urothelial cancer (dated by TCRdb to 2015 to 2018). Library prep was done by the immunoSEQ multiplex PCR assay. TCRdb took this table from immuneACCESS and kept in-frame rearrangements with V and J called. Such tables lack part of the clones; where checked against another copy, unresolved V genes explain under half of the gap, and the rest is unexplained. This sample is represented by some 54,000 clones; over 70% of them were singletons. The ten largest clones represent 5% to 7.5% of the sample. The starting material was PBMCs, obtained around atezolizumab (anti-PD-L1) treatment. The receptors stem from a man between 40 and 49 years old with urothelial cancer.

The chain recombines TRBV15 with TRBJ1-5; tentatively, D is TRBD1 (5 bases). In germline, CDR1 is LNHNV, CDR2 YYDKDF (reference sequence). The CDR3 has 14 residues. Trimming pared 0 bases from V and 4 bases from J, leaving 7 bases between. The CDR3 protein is CATSRDRGNQPQHF. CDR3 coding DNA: TGTGCCACCAGCAGAGATAGGGGAAATCAGCCCCAGCATTTT. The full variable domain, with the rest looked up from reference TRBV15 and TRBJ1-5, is DAMVIQNPRYQVTQFGKPVTLSCSQTLNHNVMYWYQQKSSQAPKLLFHYYDKDFNNEADTPDNFQSRRPNTSFCFLDIRSPGLGDTAMYLCATSRDRGNQPQHFGDGTRLSIL.

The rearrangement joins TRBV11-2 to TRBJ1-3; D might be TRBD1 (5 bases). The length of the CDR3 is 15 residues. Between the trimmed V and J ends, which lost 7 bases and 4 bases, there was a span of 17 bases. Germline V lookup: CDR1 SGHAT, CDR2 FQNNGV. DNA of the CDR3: TGTGCCAGCACCCTTAGTGGGGGGGACGGAAACACCATATATTTT. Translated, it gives CASTLSGGDGNTIYF.

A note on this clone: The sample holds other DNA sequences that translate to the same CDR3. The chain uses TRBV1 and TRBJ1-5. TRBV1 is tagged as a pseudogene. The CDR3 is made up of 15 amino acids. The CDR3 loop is CTSETLDRSNQPQHF. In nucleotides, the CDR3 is TGCACCAGCGAGACTCTTGATCGAAGCAATCAGCCCCAGCATTTT.

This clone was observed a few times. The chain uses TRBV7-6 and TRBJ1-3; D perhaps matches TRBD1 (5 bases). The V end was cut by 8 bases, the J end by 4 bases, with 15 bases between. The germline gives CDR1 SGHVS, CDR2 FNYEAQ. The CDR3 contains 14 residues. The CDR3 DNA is TGTGCCAGCGCCCCTGGGGCGTTGGGAAACACCATATATTTT. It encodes CASAPGALGNTIYF. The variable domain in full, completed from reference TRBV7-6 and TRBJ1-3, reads GAGVSQSPRYKVTKRGQDVALRCDPISGHVSLYWYRQALGQGPEFLTYFNYEAQQDKSGLPNDRFSAERPEGSISTLTIQRTEQRDSAMYRCASAPGALGNTIYFGEGSWLTVV.

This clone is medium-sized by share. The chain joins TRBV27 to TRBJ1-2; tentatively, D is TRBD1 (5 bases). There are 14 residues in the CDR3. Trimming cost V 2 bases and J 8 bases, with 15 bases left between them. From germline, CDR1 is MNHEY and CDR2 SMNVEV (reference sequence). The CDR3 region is CASSLNPRARGYTF. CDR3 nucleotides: TGTGCCAGCAGTTTAAATCCCAGGGCGCGAGGCTACACCTTC.

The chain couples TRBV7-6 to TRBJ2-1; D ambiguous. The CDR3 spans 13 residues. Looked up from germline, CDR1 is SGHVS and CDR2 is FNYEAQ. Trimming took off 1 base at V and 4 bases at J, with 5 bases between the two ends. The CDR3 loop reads CASSLDIYNEQFF. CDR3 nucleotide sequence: TGTGCCAGCAGCTTAGATATATACAATGAGCAGTTCTTC.

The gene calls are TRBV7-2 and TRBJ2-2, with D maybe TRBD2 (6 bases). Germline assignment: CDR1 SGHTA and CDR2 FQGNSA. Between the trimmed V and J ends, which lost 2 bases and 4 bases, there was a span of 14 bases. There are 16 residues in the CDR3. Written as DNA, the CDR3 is TGTGCCAGCAGCTTACTCGGGGGTAGGACCACCGGGGAGCTGTTTTTT. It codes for CASSLLGGRTTGELFF. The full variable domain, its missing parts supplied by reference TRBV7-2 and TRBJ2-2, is GAGVSQSPSNKVTEKGKDVELRCDPISGHTALYWYRQSLGQGLEFLIYFQGNSAPDKSGLPSDRFSAERTGGSVSTLTIQRTQQEDSAVYLCASSLLGGRTTGELFFGEGSRLTVL.

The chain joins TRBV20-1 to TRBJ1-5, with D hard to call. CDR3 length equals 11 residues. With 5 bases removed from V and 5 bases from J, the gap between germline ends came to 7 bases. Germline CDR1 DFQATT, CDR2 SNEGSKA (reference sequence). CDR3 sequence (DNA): TGCAGTGCTGACGGAGATCAGCCCCAGCATTTT. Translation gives CSADGDQPQHF.

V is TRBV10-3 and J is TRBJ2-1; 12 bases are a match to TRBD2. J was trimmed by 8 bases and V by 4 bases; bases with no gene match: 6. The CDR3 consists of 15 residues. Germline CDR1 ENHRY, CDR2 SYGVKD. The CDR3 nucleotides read TGTGCCATCAGTGGGTCGGGGACTAGCGGGTATGAGCAGTTCTTC. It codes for CAISGSGTSGYEQFF.

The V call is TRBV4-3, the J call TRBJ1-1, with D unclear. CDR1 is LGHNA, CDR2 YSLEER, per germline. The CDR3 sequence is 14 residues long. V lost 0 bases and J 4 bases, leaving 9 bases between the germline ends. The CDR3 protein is CASSQDVRGTEAFF. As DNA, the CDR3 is TGCGCCAGCAGCCAAGATGTGAGAGGCACTGAAGCTTTCTTT.

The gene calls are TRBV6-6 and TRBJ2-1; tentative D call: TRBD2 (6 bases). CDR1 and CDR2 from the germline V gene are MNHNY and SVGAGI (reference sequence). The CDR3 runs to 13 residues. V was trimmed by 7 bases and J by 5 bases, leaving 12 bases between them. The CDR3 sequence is CASTRDSNNEQFF. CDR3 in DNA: TGTGCCAGCACCCGGGACTCAAACAATGAGCAGTTCTTC.

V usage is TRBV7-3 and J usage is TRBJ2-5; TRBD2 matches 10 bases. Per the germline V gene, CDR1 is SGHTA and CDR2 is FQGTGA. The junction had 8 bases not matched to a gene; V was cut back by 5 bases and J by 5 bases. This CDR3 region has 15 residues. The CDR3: CASSPRGSGGETQYF. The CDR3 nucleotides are TGTGCCAGCAGCCCTCGAGGTAGCGGGGGGGAGACCCAGTACTTC.

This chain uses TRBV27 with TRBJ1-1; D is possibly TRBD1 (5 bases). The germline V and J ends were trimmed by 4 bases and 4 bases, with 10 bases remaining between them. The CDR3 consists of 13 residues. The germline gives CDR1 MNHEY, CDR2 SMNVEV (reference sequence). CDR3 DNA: TGTGCCAGCAGTTACCGACAGTTCACTGAAGCTTTCTTT. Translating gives CASSYRQFTEAFF.

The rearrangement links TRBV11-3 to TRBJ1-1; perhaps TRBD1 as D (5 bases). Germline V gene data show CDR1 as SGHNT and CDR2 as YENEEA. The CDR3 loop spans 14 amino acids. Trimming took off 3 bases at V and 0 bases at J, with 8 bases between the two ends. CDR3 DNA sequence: TGTGCCAGCAGCTTTCAGGGCGTGAACACTGAAGCTTTCTTT. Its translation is CASSFQGVNTEAFF.

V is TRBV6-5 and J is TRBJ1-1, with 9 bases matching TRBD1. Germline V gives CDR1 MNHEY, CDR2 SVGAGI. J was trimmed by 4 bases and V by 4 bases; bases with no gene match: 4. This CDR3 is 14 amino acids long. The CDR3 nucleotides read TGTGCCAGCAGTTCGACAGGGGGGGTCACTGAAGCTTTCTTT. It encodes CASSSTGGVTEAFF.

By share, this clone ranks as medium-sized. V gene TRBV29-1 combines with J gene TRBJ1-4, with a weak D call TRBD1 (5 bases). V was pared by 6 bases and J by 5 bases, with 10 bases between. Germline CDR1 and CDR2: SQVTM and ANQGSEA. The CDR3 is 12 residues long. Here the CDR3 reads CSVGGGNEKLFF. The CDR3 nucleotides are TGCAGCGTGGGGGGAGGAAATGAAAAACTGTTTTTT.

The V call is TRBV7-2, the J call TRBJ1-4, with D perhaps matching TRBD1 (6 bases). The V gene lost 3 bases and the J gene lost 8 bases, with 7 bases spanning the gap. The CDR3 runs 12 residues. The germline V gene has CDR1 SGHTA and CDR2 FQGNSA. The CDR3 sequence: CASSFGGEKLFF. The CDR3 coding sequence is TGTGCCAGCAGCTTTGGGGGCGAAAAACTGTTTTTT.

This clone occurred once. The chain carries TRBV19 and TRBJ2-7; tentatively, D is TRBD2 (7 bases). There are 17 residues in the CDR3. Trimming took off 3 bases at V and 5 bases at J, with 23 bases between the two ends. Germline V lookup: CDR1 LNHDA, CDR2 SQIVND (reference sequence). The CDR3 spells CASSILATGTGGHEQYF. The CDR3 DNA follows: TGTGCCAGTAGTATCCTGGCGACCGGGACGGGGGGCCACGAGCAGTACTTC.

The CDR3 DNA sequence: TGTGCCTGGAGACCAACAGGGGCGGAGACCCAGTACTTC. Translated: CAWRPTGAETQYF. The chain recombines TRBV30 with TRBJ2-5; 7 bases fit TRBD1. Losses at the gene ends were 3 bases for V and 5 bases for J; bases not matched to a gene: 6. The CDR3 runs 13 residues. Per germline, CDR1 GTSNPN and CDR2 SVGIG (reference sequence).

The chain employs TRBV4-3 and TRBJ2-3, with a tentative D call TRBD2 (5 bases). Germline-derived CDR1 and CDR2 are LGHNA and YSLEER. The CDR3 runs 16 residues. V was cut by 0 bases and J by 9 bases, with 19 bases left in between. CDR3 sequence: CASSQDSGSPVETQYF. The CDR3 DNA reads TGCGCCAGCAGCCAAGATTCGGGGTCCCCCGTGGAGACGCAGTATTTT.

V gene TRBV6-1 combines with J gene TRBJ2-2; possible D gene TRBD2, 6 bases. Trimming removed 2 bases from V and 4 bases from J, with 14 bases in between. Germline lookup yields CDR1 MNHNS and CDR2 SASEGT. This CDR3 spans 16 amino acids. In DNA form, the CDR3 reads TGTGCCAGCAGTGAAAGACTAGGTGGTGGCACCGGGGAGCTGTTTTTT. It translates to CASSERLGGGTGELFF.

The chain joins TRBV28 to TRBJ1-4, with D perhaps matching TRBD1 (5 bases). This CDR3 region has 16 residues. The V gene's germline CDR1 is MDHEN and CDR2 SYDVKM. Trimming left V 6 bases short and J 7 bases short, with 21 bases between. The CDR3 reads CASSPQEGRKSEKLFF. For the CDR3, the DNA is TGTGCCAGCAGCCCGCAGGAGGGGCGGAAGAGTGAAAAACTGTTTTTT.